This TCR beta chain was sequenced in a study of identifying expanded T cells in peripheral blood. Sequencing used immunoSEQ multiplex PCR; TCRdb keeps in-frame clones, though not all of them. The repertoire holds roughly 61,000 clones, with roughly nine tenths as singletons. Per the germline V gene, CDR1 is SNHLY and CDR2 is FYNNEI. Trimming shortened V by 10 bases and J by 0 bases, and 16 bases separated the two germline ends. The CDR3 runs to 14 residues. This sequence joins TRBV2 and TRBJ2-7; tentatively, D is TRBD2 (6 bases). The receptor was isolated from a person between 18 and 70 years old in good health. The source material was blood. CDR3 residues: CATQMAGNSYEQYF. The CDR3 bases are TGTGCCACCCAGATGGCGGGGAACTCCTACGAGCAGTACTTC.